This is a list of T cell receptor beta chains from one sample in a study of OX40 agonist ivuxolimab in advanced cancers. Produced via immunoSEQ multiplex PCR; TCRdb's table is partial and in-frame only. The table includes under 100,000 clones, around nine tenths detected once. Source: CD4+ or CD8+ T cells sorted from blood, taken in a trial of the OX40 agonist ivuxolimab. These receptors were collected from an adult with an advanced solid tumor such as melanoma, head and neck, liver or kidney cancer. The CDR3 runs from the conserved cysteine through the conserved F or W. A D gene is named only where the DNA matches it firmly. Size tells how often a clone was seen (once, few, many) or the class of an expanded clone, and some rows leave it out.

j_call v_call d_call clone_size cdr3_aa cdr3_nt
TRBJ2-2 TRBV9 - - CASSAYSLLYPGELFF TGTGCCAGCAGCGCTTACAGCCTCCTATATCCCGGGGAGCTGTTTTTT
TRBJ2-5 TRBV18 - - CASSRQVQETQYF TGTGCCAGCTCAAGACAGGTACAAGAGACCCAGTACTTC
TRBJ2-3 TRBV10-3 TRBD1 few CAISESQGAGDTQYF TGTGCCATCAGTGAGTCCCAGGGGGCTGGAGATACGCAGTATTTT
TRBJ2-1 TRBV9 - once CAREPREQGHNEQFF TGTGCCAGAGAACCTCGGGAACAGGGCCACAATGAGCAGTTCTTC
TRBJ2-7 TRBV5-1 - - CASSSNRALGGRTYEQYF TGCGCCAGCAGCTCTAATAGGGCACTCGGCGGGCGCACCTACGAGCAGTACTTC
TRBJ1-5 TRBV19 - once CASRSTGAQPQHF TGTGCCAGTAGGTCGACAGGAGCGCAGCCCCAGCATTTT
TRBJ1-4 TRBV19 - - CASCRGESEKLFF TGTGCCAGTTGCAGGGGAGAGTCGGAAAAACTGTTTTTT
TRBJ1-2 TRBV2 - - CASNDRLPNYGYTF TGTGCCAGTAATGACAGGCTTCCTAACTATGGCTACACCTTC
TRBJ2-1 TRBV7-2 TRBD2 - CASAPSLTSGSWDEQFF TGTGCCAGCGCCCCCTCCCTGACTAGCGGCTCTTGGGATGAGCAGTTCTTC
TRBJ2-3 TRBV18 - - CASSPPGLGDTQYF TGTGCCAGCTCACCACCGGGGTTGGGAGATACGCAGTATTTT
TRBJ2-4 TRBV4-2 - - CASSHNRLAKNIQYF TGTGCCAGCAGCCATAACAGGTTAGCCAAAAACATTCAGTACTTC
TRBJ1-5 TRBV30 - - CAWSRQPNQPQHF TGTGCCTGGAGCAGACAGCCGAATCAGCCCCAGCATTTT
TRBJ2-3 TRBV7-3 - - CASSPDPAHDTQYF TGTGCCAGCAGCCCAGACCCAGCACATGATACGCAGTATTTT
TRBJ1-5 TRBV6-4 - - CASGWENNQPQHF TGTGCCAGCGGTTGGGAGAACAATCAGCCCCAGCATTTT
TRBJ2-7 TRBV7-9 TRBD1 - CASSSVGQGAFYEQYF TGTGCCAGCAGCTCAGTGGGACAGGGGGCTTTTTACGAGCAGTACTTC
TRBJ2-7 TRBV6-1 - - CASSSQGVEQYF TGTGCCAGCAGTAGTCAAGGGGTCGAGCAGTACTTC
TRBJ1-2 TRBV6-5 TRBD1 - CASRYTGGYGYTF TGTGCCAGCAGGTACACAGGGGGCTATGGCTACACCTTC
TRBJ2-3 TRBV6-5 - - CASSQWAGSGDTQYF TGTGCCAGCAGCCAATGGGCCGGGAGTGGAGATACGCAGTATTTT
TRBJ2-2 TRBV18 - - CASSPRDLTNTGELFF TGTGCCAGCTCACCAAGGGACTTGACGAACACCGGGGAGCTGTTTTTT
TRBJ1-2 TRBV30 - - CAWSVKGGYGYTF TGTGCCTGGAGTGTAAAGGGGGGCTATGGCTACACCTTC
TRBJ2-7 TRBV5-4 - - CASSLQGGVGYEQYF TGTGCCAGCAGCTTACAAGGGGGTGTAGGGTACGAGCAGTACTTC
TRBJ1-1 TRBV11-2 TRBD1 - CASSFRAGGKNTEAFF TGTGCCAGCAGCTTTCGGGCAGGGGGGAAGAACACTGAAGCTTTCTTT
TRBJ1-2 TRBV15 TRBD1 - CATSGGQGDGYTF TGTGCCACCAGTGGGGGCCAGGGGGATGGCTACACCTTC
TRBJ2-7 TRBV29-1 TRBD2 - CSVERMTSGSMEQYF TGCAGCGTTGAAAGGATGACTAGCGGGAGCATGGAGCAGTACTTC
TRBJ1-2 TRBV18 - once CASSPLGGGYGYTF TGTGCCAGCTCACCACTCGGTGGTGGGTATGGCTACACCTTC
TRBJ2-7 TRBV11-3 - - CASSLSNDEQYF TGTGCCAGCAGCTTAAGCAACGACGAGCAGTACTTC
TRBJ2-4 TRBV19 - - CASSIGEGNQYF TGTGCCAGTAGTATAGGTGAGGGGAATCAGTACTTC
TRBJ2-3 TRBV28 TRBD2 - CASRGLAGPTDTQYF TGTGCCAGCAGGGGACTAGCGGGACCCACAGATACGCAGTATTTT